This T cell receptor beta chain comes out of a study of tissue T cells after allogeneic stem cell transplantation. Germline V gene lookup returns CDR1 NNHNN and CDR2 SYGAGS (reference sequence). The CDR3 length is 13 residues. V was trimmed by 4 bases and J by 3 bases, leaving 8 bases between them. The data were produced by immunoSEQ multiplex PCR, yet TCRdb's version contains in-frame clones alone and is incomplete. The sample shows 40,000 to 60,000 clones, roughly 73% of them seen only once. On this clone itself: The germline and genes are mouse ones. The read is 1 residue too short to cover the CDR3 end, so that end is filled in from the germline J gene.

The TCR sequence derives from a pool of C57BL/6 mice in good health. Sequencing was done on a sample of sorted cells pooled from one or two spleens. The chain links TRBV13-2 to TRBJ2-1, with D tentatively TRBD2 (6 bases). The CDR3 is CASGRDFYAEQFF. CDR3 bases read: TGTGCCAGCGGTCGGGACTTCTATGCTGAGCAGTTC.